A single TCR beta chain is shown here with its context. Its target is not known. The sample originates from a study of shared clonotypes between healthy human individuals. Findings of the study overall: Naive subsets, compared against memory subsets, generally had larger estimated richness values. Several donors showed sharing of around 5% of naive CD4 clonotypes. Some clonotypes were shared by all four sorted-subset donors, while others were not shared. The non-shared ones had lower generation probabilities than the shared ones.

Naivety among CD8 cells was defined by CD45RO negativity and positive CCR7 selection, thereby excluding terminally differentiated effector memory CD45RA+ cells. Execution of the assay was at deep level. Measured with immunoSEQ multiplex PCR; TCRdb has only the in-frame clones, and not every one. The top ten clones hold 0.9% to 1.4% of a sample with more than 2 million clones, approximately 94% of them seen once. The sequence was obtained from a man younger than 35 in good health. The sample consisted of naive CD8+ T cells sorted from blood.

In DNA, the CDR3 is TGTGCCTGGAGTTGGGTCCCCGATGAAAAACTGTTTTTT. Translating it yields CAWSWVPDEKLFF. The V gene is TRBV30, the J gene TRBJ1-4; D gene ambiguous. Between the trimmed V and J ends, which lost 2 bases and 6 bases, there was a span of 10 bases. CDR3 length: 13 residues. In germline, CDR1 is GTSNPN, CDR2 SVGIG (reference sequence).